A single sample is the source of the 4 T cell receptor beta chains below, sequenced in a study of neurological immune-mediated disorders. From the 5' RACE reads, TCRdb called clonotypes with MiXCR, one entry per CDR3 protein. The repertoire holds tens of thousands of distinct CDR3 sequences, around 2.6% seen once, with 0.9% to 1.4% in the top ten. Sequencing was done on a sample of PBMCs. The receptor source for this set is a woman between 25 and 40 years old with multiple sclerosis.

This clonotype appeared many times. For the CDR3, the DNA is TGCAGTGCTAGAGGGAGGACAGGGCGCTACGAGCAGTACTTC. This codes for CSARGRTGRYEQYF. The chain recombines TRBV20-1 with TRBJ2-7; 8 bases align to TRBD1. This CDR3 is built from 14 residues. V shed 1 base and J 3 bases; nucleotides not matched to a gene: 5. CDR1 and CDR2 (germline): DFQATT, SNEGSKA (reference sequence).

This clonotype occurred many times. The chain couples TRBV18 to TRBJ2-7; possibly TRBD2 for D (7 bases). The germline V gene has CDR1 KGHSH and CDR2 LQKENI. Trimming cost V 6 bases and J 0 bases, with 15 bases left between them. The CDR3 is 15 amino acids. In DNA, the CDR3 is TGTGCCAGCTCTGATCCGGGGGGCGCCTCCTACGAGCAGTACTTC. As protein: CASSDPGGASYEQYF.

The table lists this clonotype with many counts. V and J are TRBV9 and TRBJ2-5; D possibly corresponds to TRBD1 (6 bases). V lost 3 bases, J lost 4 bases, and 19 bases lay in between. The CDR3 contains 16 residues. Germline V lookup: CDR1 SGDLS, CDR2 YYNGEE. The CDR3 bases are TGTGCCAGCAGCGCAGGGGCCCGCATGTGGGTAGAGACCCAGTACTTC. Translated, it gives CASSAGARMWVETQYF.

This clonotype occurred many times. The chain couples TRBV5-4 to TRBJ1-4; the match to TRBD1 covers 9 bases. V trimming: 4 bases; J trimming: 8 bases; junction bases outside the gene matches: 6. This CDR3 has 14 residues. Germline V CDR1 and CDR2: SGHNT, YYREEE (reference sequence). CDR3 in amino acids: CASSLDRGKEKLFF. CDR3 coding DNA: TGTGCCAGCAGCCTGGACAGGGGAAAGGAAAAACTGTTTTTT.